This T cell receptor beta chain was recorded in a study of T cell responses to AZD1222 COVID-19 vaccine. Overall study findings and caveats: The sample set comprised mostly white British donors with more females, and clonal diversity was possibly underestimated.

The V gene's germline CDR1 is LNHDA and CDR2 SQIVND (reference sequence). CDR3 length: 14 amino acids. Trimming stripped 7 bases from V and 3 bases from J, with 13 bases between. Of note for this clone: Antigen specificity is unknown.

Libraries were prepared by immunoSEQ multiplex PCR; TCRdb keeps only in-frame clonotypes and omits some of them. Here the sample spans 77,000 or so clones, about 91% being singletons. The clonotype comes from an adult in good health. V usage is TRBV19 and J usage is TRBJ1-5; a possible D gene is TRBD1 (5 bases). The sample consisted of peripheral blood, taken on day 0 of AZD1222 vaccination. Here the CDR3 reads CASTTGGDNQPQHF. The CDR3 nucleotides are TGTGCCAGTACCACTGGGGGGGACAATCAGCCCCAGCATTTT. Drawing the rest from reference TRBV19 and TRBJ1-5, the complete variable domain is DGGITQSPKYLFRKEGQNVTLSCEQNLNHDAMYWYRQDPGQGLRLIYYSQIVNDFQKGDIAEGYSVSREKKESFPLTVTSAQKNPTAFYLCASTTGGDNQPQHFGDGTRLSIL.